Presented here are 31 T cell receptor beta chains from one specimen sequenced in a study of T cells in women clearing cervical HPV infection. Clones were sequenced by immunoSEQ multiplex PCR, and TCRdb holds only the in-frame ones, with some missing. The table lists tens of thousands of clones, with under 8% in the top ten. The source material was blood buffy coat. The receptors stem from a woman aged 18-70 years with a cervical HPV16 infection that either progressed to CIN3+ or cleared (not recorded which).

The DNA read from the CDR3 is TGTGCCAGCAGTGGGGCTTTTGAACATGAAAAG. It specifies CASSGAFEHEK. The whole CDR3 reads CASSGAFEHEKLFF. This chain joins TRBV2 and TRBJ2-2; D gene ambiguous. The read ends 3 residues shy of where the CDR3 ends; the end is completed using the germline J gene. Germline assignment: CDR1 SNHLY and CDR2 FYNNEI. The CDR3 consists of 14 residues.

Concerning this clone: Read coverage stops 3 residues before the CDR3 terminus; the germline J gene supplies the remainder. V usage is TRBV5-6 and J usage is TRBJ2-4; TRBD2 agrees at 7 bases. Looked up from germline, CDR1 is SGHDT and CDR2 is YYEEEE. V lost 7 bases and J lost 2; bases outside the gene matches: 9. This CDR3 is built from 15 residues. The CDR3: CASLEAGDPKNIQYF. Partial CDR3 DNA: TGTGCCAGCTTAGAGGCGGGAGATCCCAAAAACATT.

With regard to this clone: The CDR3 extends 3 residues past the end of the read, so its final part is completed from the germline J gene. V and J are TRBV19 and TRBJ1-2; TRBD1 matches at 9 bases. The CDR3 has 14 amino acids. Per the germline V gene, CDR1 is LNHDA and CDR2 is SQIVND (reference sequence). CDR3 bases read: TGTGCCAGTACCCCCGGGACAGGGAACTACGAC. The encoded protein is CASTPGTGNYD. The full CDR3 protein is CASTPGTGNYDYTF.

The sequenced part of the CDR3 DNA is TGTGCCAGCAGCCGGAACAGGGGTCATAGAGCCAAAAACATT. This gives the protein CASSRNRGHRAKNI. The entire CDR3 reads CASSRNRGHRAKNIAFF. The gene calls are TRBV7-3 and TRBJ1-1; 7 bases match TRBD1. The read gets to within 3 residues of the CDR3 end, and the germline J gene fills in the rest. There are 17 residues in the CDR3. Germline values: CDR1 SGHTA, CDR2 FQGTGA.

A remark on this clone: The CDR3 goes on 3 residues after the read ends, and that part is filled in from the germline J gene. The chain employs TRBV20-1 and TRBJ2-2; maybe TRBD2 (6 bases). CDR1 and CDR2 from the germline V gene are DFQATT and SNEGSKA (reference sequence). The CDR3 contains 15 residues. Trimming took 3 bases from V and 4 from J, leaving 15 bases between them. The part of the CDR3 DNA that was read is TGCAGTGCTAGCGGGGCGGGGATAAGCACCGGGGAG. The encoded protein is CSASGAGISTGE. The full CDR3 protein reads CSASGAGISTGELFF.

Worth noting for this clone: Sequencing ends 3 residues short of the CDR3 end; the germline J gene provides the rest. V is TRBV6-1 and J is TRBJ1-2; TRBD1 aligns across 8 bases. Germline CDR1 reads MNHNS; CDR2 reads SASEGT. V was pared by 3 bases and J by 4 bases, with 1 base of the junction left unmatched. CDR3 length: 13 amino acids. The sequenced CDR3 bases are TGTGCCAGCAGTGATACAGGGGGCTATGGC. Amino acid sequence: CASSDTGGYG. The complete CDR3 reads CASSDTGGYGYTF.

With regard to this clone: The read falls 3 residues short of the CDR3 end, and the missing part is taken from the germline J gene. The chain has TRBV19 and TRBJ2-4; 10 nucleotides agree with TRBD1. Germline-derived CDR1 and CDR2 are LNHDA and SQIVND (reference sequence). The CDR3 sequence is 13 residues long. CDR3 bases read: TGTGCCAGTAGTTCCGGACAGGGGGGTGGT. Its translation: CASSSGQGGG. In full, the CDR3 reads CASSSGQGGGQYF.

On this clone itself: The sequenced fragment ends 3 residues before the CDR3 boundary, so the rest is inferred from the germline J gene. The chain joins TRBV20-1 to TRBJ1-1; possibly TRBD1 for D (6 bases). The V and J ends lost 0 bases and 3 bases respectively, with 8 bases between them. CDR1 DFQATT and CDR2 SNEGSKA come from the germline V gene (reference sequence). CDR3 length: 13 residues. The CDR3 bases that were read are TGCAGTGCTAGAGAAACAGGGTACACTGAA. Translation: CSARETGYTE. The whole CDR3 reads CSARETGYTEAFF.

A remark on this clone: The read stops 3 residues short of the end of the CDR3; the missing end is completed from the germline J gene. V usage is TRBV6-4 and J usage is TRBJ1-4, with D uncertain. The CDR3 is 13 residues long. The germline gives CDR1 MRHNA, CDR2 SNTAGT. Trimming took off 2 bases at V and 7 bases at J, with 8 bases between the two ends. CDR3 region: CASSDASGEKLFF. Partial CDR3 DNA: TGTGCCAGCAGTGACGCCAGTGGTGAAAAA.

A word on this clone: The read stops 3 residues short of the end of the CDR3; the missing end is completed from the germline J gene. The chain is built from TRBV13 and TRBJ2-6, with D hard to call. The CDR3 spans 17 residues. V lost 5 bases, J lost 2 bases, and 16 bases lay in between. Germline CDR1 is PRHDT and CDR2 is FYEKMQ (reference sequence). CDR3 loop: CASSPTDPEAGANVLTF. The sequenced CDR3 bases are TGTGCCAGCAGCCCAACAGACCCTGAAGCTGGGGCCAACGTC. Complete variable domain (other parts from reference TRBV13 and TRBJ2-6): AAGVIQSPRHLIKEKRETATLKCYPIPRHDTVYWYQQGPGQDPQFLISFYEKMQSDKGSIPDRFSAQQFSDYHSELNMSSLELGDSALYFCASSPTDPEAGANVLTFGAGSRLTVL.

In the case of this clone: The DNA ends 3 residues before the CDR3 does, and the rest of the CDR3 is filled in from the germline J gene. The chain combines TRBV6-2 or TRBV6-3 with TRBJ2-4, with 9 nucleotides matching TRBD1. This CDR3 is 15 amino acids long. Germline lookup yields CDR1 MNHEY and CDR2 SVGEGT. CDR3 sequence reads: CAISRTGADNQPQYF. The sequenced part of the CDR3 DNA is TGTGCCATCTCTCGGACAGGGGCCGACAATCAGCCT.

For this clone: The DNA ends 3 residues before the CDR3 does, and the rest of the CDR3 is filled in from the germline J gene. This sequence joins TRBV2 and TRBJ2-7, with 8 bases identical to TRBD2. The CDR3 extends over 15 amino acids. The ends lost 6 bases at V and 2 bases at J; junction bases unmatched: 9. Germline V gene data show CDR1 as SNHLY and CDR2 as FYNNEI. Partial CDR3 DNA: TGTGCCAGCAGCATCAGCGGGGGATTCACCTACGAG. It translates to CASSISGGFTYE. The whole CDR3 sequence reads CASSISGGFTYEQYF.

Turning to this clone: The CDR3 end lies 3 residues beyond the end of the read and is filled in from the germline J gene. The chain uses TRBV5-1 and TRBJ1-2; maybe TRBD1 (6 bases). This CDR3 contains 15 residues. With 2 bases removed from V and 0 bases from J, the gap between germline ends came to 11 bases. Germline lookup yields CDR1 SGHRS and CDR2 YFSETQ. The CDR3 here is CASSFTPGANYGYTF. The CDR3 DNA, read in part, is TGCGCCAGCAGCTTTACCCCAGGGGCTAACTATGGC.

This CDR3 reads CASSRLAGASPYNEQFF. CDR3 DNA (partial): TGTGCCAGCAGCCGACTAGCGGGAGCCTCTCCCTACAATGAG. The chain carries TRBV12-3 or TRBV12-4 and TRBJ2-1, with TRBD2 matching 12 bases. Read sequence stops 3 residues before the CDR3 end, and the germline J gene provides the missing end. This CDR3 comprises 17 residues. The V and J ends lost 6 bases and 2 bases, in that order; junction bases with no gene match: 8.

As regards this clone: The read ends 3 residues early relative to the CDR3; the germline J gene fills the gap. The rearrangement links TRBV13 to TRBJ2-7, with TRBD2 identical over 10 bases. The CDR3 contains 15 residues. Germline loops: CDR1 PRHDT, CDR2 FYEKMQ (reference sequence). Trimming removed 4 bases from V and 3 bases from J; junction bases left unmatched: 6. The CDR3 is CASSSTSGYDYEQYF. CDR3 DNA (partial): TGTGCCAGCAGCTCGACTAGCGGGTACGACTACGAG.

Note on this clone: With the read ending 3 residues before the CDR3 end, the germline J gene is used to fill in that end. The gene calls are TRBV5-6 and TRBJ1-2; 7 bases are a match to TRBD1. The CDR3 totals 14 residues. Trimming removed 0 bases from V and 1 base from J; junction bases left unmatched: 0. The V gene's germline CDR1 is SGHDT and CDR2 YYEEEE. The CDR3 DNA, read in part, is TGTGCCAGCAGCTTGGGACAGGGTAACTATGGC. Encoded protein: CASSLGQGNYG. The CDR3 in full is CASSLGQGNYGYTF.

Notes on this clone: The read gets to within 3 residues of the CDR3 end, and the germline J gene fills in the rest. The chain has TRBV4-1 and TRBJ1-5; a possible D gene is TRBD1 (5 bases). Trimming shortened V by 4 bases and J by 2 bases, and 9 bases separated the two germline ends. The CDR3 is 14 amino acids. Germline V gene data show CDR1 as MGHRA and CDR2 as YSYEKL. CDR3 loop: CASSPWTRNQPQHF. Partial CDR3 DNA: TGCGCCAGCAGCCCCTGGACACGCAATCAGCCC.

Points on this clone: The read falls 3 residues short of the CDR3 end, and the missing part is taken from the germline J gene. This chain joins TRBV29-1 and TRBJ2-1, with 11 bases identical to TRBD1. Germline CDR1 is SQVTM and CDR2 is ANQGSEA. The V gene end was trimmed by 8 bases and the J gene end by 6 bases; junction bases not matched to a gene: 9. The CDR3 is 14 residues long. The CDR3 DNA, read in part, is TGCAGCTTAGGGGGGACAGGGGGGCGCAATGAG. Amino acid sequence: CSLGGTGGRNE. The full CDR3 protein is CSLGGTGGRNEQFF.

Points on this clone: The DNA ends 3 residues before the CDR3 does, and the rest of the CDR3 is filled in from the germline J gene. The chain has TRBV19 and TRBJ1-1; D may be TRBD1 (6 bases). Germline CDR1 and CDR2: LNHDA and SQIVND (reference sequence). The CDR3 covers 16 residues. Trimming cost V 0 bases and J 0 bases, with 11 bases left between them. The CDR3 sequence: CASSIEAGHLNTEAFF. The covered CDR3 bases are TGTGCCAGTAGTATAGAGGCGGGACATTTGAACACTGAA.

As to this clone: The CDR3 end is not reached by the read, which stops 3 residues before it; the germline J gene fills it in. The chain employs TRBV20-1 and TRBJ2-2, with TRBD2 matching over 7 bases. Per the germline V gene, CDR1 is DFQATT and CDR2 is SNEGSKA (reference sequence). V shed 1 base and J 0 bases; nucleotides not matched to a gene: 11. CDR3 length equals 18 residues. The CDR3 reads CSARAPPWSGANTGELFF. The DNA read from the CDR3 is TGCAGTGCTAGAGCCCCCCCCTGGAGCGGGGCGAACACCGGGGAG.

Of note for this clone: The read ends 3 residues shy of where the CDR3 ends; the end is completed using the germline J gene. The gene calls are TRBV30 and TRBJ1-1; tentative D call: TRBD1 (6 bases). The V and J ends lost 8 bases and 3 bases respectively, with 13 bases between them. Germline V gene lookup returns CDR1 GTSNPN and CDR2 SVGIG (reference sequence). This CDR3 has 12 amino acids. The chain's CDR3 is CAHSGEDTEAFF. The CDR3 bases that were read are TGTGCCCATTCAGGGGAAGACACTGAA. The whole variable domain, remainder taken from reference TRBV30 and TRBJ1-1, is SQTIHQWPATLVQPVGSPLSLECTVEGTSNPNLYWYRQAAGRGLQLLFYSVGIGQISSEVPQNLSASRPQDRQFILSSKKLLLSDSGFYLCAHSGEDTEAFFGQGTRLTVV.

Comment on this clone: From the germline J gene comes the end of the CDR3, since the read stops 3 residues before it. The chain joins TRBV2 to TRBJ2-7; 7 bases match TRBD2. J lost 4 bases, V lost 1 base, and 4 bases had no gene match. CDR1 is SNHLY and CDR2 is FYNNEI in the germline V gene. The CDR3 loop spans 14 amino acids. The CDR3 sequence: CASSEGGGIYEQYF. The covered CDR3 bases are TGTGCCAGCAGTGAAGGGGGGGGGATTTACGAG.

The CDR3 loop reads CASTQGTEAFF. The sequenced CDR3 bases are TGTGCCAGCACCCAGGGAACTGAA. The chain links TRBV6-2 or TRBV6-3 to TRBJ1-1, with D maybe TRBD1 (5 bases). Coverage ceases 3 residues before the CDR3 finishes, and the germline J gene fills in the end. CDR3 size: 11 residues. The V end was cut by 7 bases, the J end by 5 bases, with 8 bases between. The V gene's germline CDR1 is MNHEY and CDR2 SVGEGT.

Details on this clone: The sequenced fragment ends 3 residues before the CDR3 boundary, so the rest is inferred from the germline J gene. The chain combines TRBV30 with TRBJ1-2, with D unresolved. The CDR3 has 12 residues. In germline, CDR1 is GTSNPN, CDR2 SVGIG (reference sequence). The covered CDR3 bases are TGTGCCTGGAGTTTTTCCCGCGGGGGC. This translates into CAWSFSRGG. In full, the CDR3 is CAWSFSRGGYTF.

Concerning this clone: The CDR3 end lies 3 residues beyond the end of the read and is filled in from the germline J gene. The chain couples TRBV5-1 to TRBJ2-2; tentative D call: TRBD1 (6 bases). This CDR3 region has 15 residues. The ends were cut back, 4 bases at V and 2 bases at J, with 12 bases in the middle. In germline, CDR1 is SGHRS, CDR2 YFSETQ. CDR3 in amino acids: CASSPGTRNTGELFF. The CDR3 bases that were read are TGCGCCAGCAGCCCGGGGACACGAAACACCGGGGAG.

As for this clone: The observed sequence ends 3 residues before the CDR3 terminus, with the missing tail filled in from the germline J gene. V is TRBV12-5 and J is TRBJ2-3; D call uncertain. Germline CDR1 and CDR2: LGHNT and FRNRAP. The CDR3 contains 12 residues. The chain's CDR3 is CASGLHPRPQYF. The sequenced CDR3 bases are TGTGCTAGTGGCCTACACCCTAGGCCG.

About this clone itself: The missing CDR3 end, 3 residues past where the read stops, is filled in from the germline J gene. This chain connects TRBV11-1 to TRBJ2-1; D uncertain. The CDR3 has 11 amino acids. The V end lost 5 bases, the J end lost 4 bases, and 3 bases lay between the germline ends. Germline loops: CDR1 SGHAT, CDR2 FQDESV (reference sequence). CDR3 region: CASSTYNEQFF. The part of the CDR3 DNA that was read is TGTGCCAGCAGCACTTACAATGAG.

Worth noting for this clone: The read gets to within 3 residues of the CDR3 end, and the germline J gene fills in the rest. This rearrangement joins TRBV4-2 to TRBJ2-3; D may be TRBD2 (6 bases). Trimming shortened V by 2 bases and J by 3 bases, and 18 bases separated the two germline ends. Germline CDR1 is LGHNA and CDR2 is YNFKEQ. The CDR3 consists of 17 residues. The covered CDR3 bases are TGTGCCAGCAGCCAAATACTAGCCGAGCTTGAAACAGATACG. Translated, it gives CASSQILAELETDT. The complete CDR3 reads CASSQILAELETDTQYF.

Concerning this clone: The CDR3 goes on 3 residues after the read ends, and that part is filled in from the germline J gene. This chain connects TRBV12-3 or TRBV12-4 to TRBJ2-7; 7 positions match TRBD2. CDR3 length: 15 amino acids. V was clipped by 5 bases and J by 4 bases; unmatched bases: 11. CDR3 residues: CASSRPSGLGYEQYF. The DNA read from the CDR3 is TGTGCCAGCAGTCGTCCTAGCGGCCTCGGGTACGAG.

Worth noting for this clone: Read data end 3 residues before the CDR3 end; the end is taken from the germline J gene. The genes are TRBV5-6 and TRBJ2-7; TRBD2 matches 7 bases. The trim removed 4 bases at V and 6 bases at J, leaving 10 bases unmatched. Germline CDR1 reads SGHDT; CDR2 reads YYEEEE. The length of the CDR3 is 14 residues. Partial CDR3 DNA: TGTGCCAGCAGCCCCGGACTAGGGGACGCCGAG. Its protein is CASSPGLGDAE. The whole CDR3 reads CASSPGLGDAEQYF.

Worth noting for this clone: The CDR3 is cut off 3 residues early in the read; its end comes from the germline J gene. V gene TRBV4-1 combines with J gene TRBJ2-2; D perhaps matches TRBD2 (5 bases). The germline V gene encodes CDR1 MGHRA and CDR2 YSYEKL. This CDR3 spans 14 amino acids. Trimming pared 1 base from V and 7 bases from J, leaving 10 bases between. CDR3 DNA (partial): TGCGCCAGCAGCCAAGTCGGGGTGAGCGGGGAG. The encoded protein is CASSQVGVSGE. The CDR3, in full, reads CASSQVGVSGELFF.